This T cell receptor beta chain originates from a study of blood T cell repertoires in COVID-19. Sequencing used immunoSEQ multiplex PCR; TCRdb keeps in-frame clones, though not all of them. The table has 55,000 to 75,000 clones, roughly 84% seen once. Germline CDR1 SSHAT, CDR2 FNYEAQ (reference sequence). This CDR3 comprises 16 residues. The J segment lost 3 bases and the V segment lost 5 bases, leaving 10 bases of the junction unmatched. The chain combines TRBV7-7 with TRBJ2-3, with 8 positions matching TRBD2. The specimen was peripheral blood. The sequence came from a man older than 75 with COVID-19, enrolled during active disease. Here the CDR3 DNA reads TGTGCCAGCAGCGCCCTGGGGAGCGGGGGAACAGATACGCAGTATTTT. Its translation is CASSALGSGGTDTQYF.